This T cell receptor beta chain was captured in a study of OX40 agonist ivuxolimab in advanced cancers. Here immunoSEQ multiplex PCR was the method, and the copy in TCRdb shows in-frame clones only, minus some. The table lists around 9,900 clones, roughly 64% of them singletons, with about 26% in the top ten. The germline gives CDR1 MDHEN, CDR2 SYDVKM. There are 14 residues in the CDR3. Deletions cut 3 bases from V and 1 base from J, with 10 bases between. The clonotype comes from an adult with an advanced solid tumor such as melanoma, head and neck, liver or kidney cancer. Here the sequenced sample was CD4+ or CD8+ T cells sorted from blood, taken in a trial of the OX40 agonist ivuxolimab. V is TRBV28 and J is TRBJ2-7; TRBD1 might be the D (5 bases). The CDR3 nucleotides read TGTGCCAGCAGTTTCGGAAGGGGATCCTACGAGCAGTACTTC. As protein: CASSFGRGSYEQYF.